One sample yielded the 14 T cell receptor beta chains listed below, sequenced in a study of cytomegalovirus exposure and HLA in healthy donors. PCR primers comprised 60 Vbeta and 13 Jbeta primers. The protocol was immunoSEQ multiplex PCR, while the TCRdb copy is restricted to in-frame clones and leaves out a portion. The sample table includes roughly 58,000 clones. Sequencing was performed on PBMCs. The receptors come from a woman aged 45-59 years in good health and CMV-seropositive.

The rearrangement joins TRBV30 to TRBJ2-5, with 11 bases that match TRBD2. The J call is doubtful: the DNA matches TRBJ2-7 better. The CDR3 has 15 amino acids. Germline V gene lookup returns CDR1 GTSNPN and CDR2 SVGIG (reference sequence). The CDR3 loop is CAWSVGSGGAYEQYF. CDR3 nucleotide sequence: TGTGCCTGGAGTGTCGGTAGCGGGGGGGCATACGAGCAGTACTTC.

The chain is built from TRBV11-2 and TRBJ2-2; 9 bases agree with TRBD1. CDR3 length: 16 residues. The trim removed 3 bases at V and 4 bases at J, leaving 6 bases unmatched. Germline V gives CDR1 SGHAT, CDR2 FQNNGV. CDR3 protein: CASSFTGDRVTGELFF. The CDR3 nucleotides read TGTGCCAGCAGCTTTACCGGGGACAGGGTCACCGGGGAGCTGTTTTTT.

The chain couples TRBV7-2 to TRBJ1-5, with no clear D. The CDR3 totals 14 residues. V was clipped by 2 bases and J by 1 base, with 6 bases between them. Looked up from germline, CDR1 is SGHTA and CDR2 is FQGNSA. As DNA, the CDR3 is TGTGCCAGCAGCTTAAGAGTCAGCAATCAGCCCCAGCATTTT. This translates into CASSLRVSNQPQHF.

A word on this clone: Other DNA sequences within the sample encode an identical CDR3. The chain combines TRBV20-1 with TRBJ1-1, with D possibly being TRBD1 (6 bases). The CDR3 is made up of 10 amino acids. V lost 3 bases and J lost 8, with 7 bases in between. Per the germline V gene, CDR1 is DFQATT and CDR2 is SNEGSKA (reference sequence). CDR3 in amino acids: CSASTGEAFF. CDR3 DNA sequence: TGCAGTGCTAGTACAGGGGAAGCTTTCTTT.

This rearrangement joins TRBV4-1 to TRBJ2-2; 10 bases align to TRBD2. Germline assignment: CDR1 MGHRA and CDR2 YSYEKL. The J segment lost 7 bases and the V segment lost 2 bases, leaving 1 base of the junction unmatched. CDR3 length: 14 amino acids. As DNA, the CDR3 is TGCGCCAGCAGCCAATTAGCGGGGGGCGGGGAGCTGTTTTTT. This codes for CASSQLAGGGELFF.

The genes are TRBV6-6 and TRBJ2-5, with D perhaps matching TRBD2 (5 bases). Germline CDR1 and CDR2: MNHNY and SVGAGI (reference sequence). Trimming pared 8 bases from V and 6 bases from J, leaving 16 bases between. The CDR3 sequence is 13 residues long. The CDR3 protein is CASYQSGLKTQYF. CDR3 in DNA: TGTGCCAGCTACCAAAGCGGCCTAAAGACCCAGTACTTC.

The gene calls are TRBV4-1 and TRBJ2-7; 7 positions match TRBD2. V gave up 4 bases and J gave up 1 base; unmatched junction bases: 13. The CDR3 totals 17 residues. Germline V gene sequence: CDR1 MGHRA, CDR2 YSYEKL. In nucleotides, the CDR3 is TGCGCCAGCAGCCCCCAGGCGGTCGGGCGGGGGTCCTACGAGCAGTACTTC. Amino acid sequence: CASSPQAVGRGSYEQYF.

The chain has TRBV28 and TRBJ2-5, with D possibly matching TRBD1 (6 bases). Deletions cut 5 bases from V and 5 bases from J, with 12 bases between. The CDR3 runs 13 residues. The germline V gene has CDR1 MDHEN and CDR2 SYDVKM. CDR3 nucleotide sequence: TGTGCCAGCAGTCATATTCAGGGGGAGACCCAGTACTTC. Amino acid sequence: CASSHIQGETQYF. Full variable domain (remainder filled in from reference TRBV28 and TRBJ2-5): DVKVTQSSRYLVKRTGEKVFLECVQDMDHENMFWYRQDPGLGLRLIYFSYDVKMKEKGDIPEGYSVSREKKERFSLILESASTNQTSMYLCASSHIQGETQYFGPGTRLLVL.

V and J are TRBV5-1 and TRBJ1-2, with 9 bases that match TRBD1. Germline V gives CDR1 SGHRS, CDR2 YFSETQ. V shed 4 bases and J 3 bases; nucleotides not matched to a gene: 7. This CDR3 spans 15 amino acids. The DNA for the CDR3 is TGCGCCAGCAGCCCGGGACAGGGCCGTTACTATGGCTACACCTTC. Its translation is CASSPGQGRYYGYTF.

The chain recombines TRBV4-1 with TRBJ2-7, with 7 nucleotides matching TRBD2. J was trimmed by 0 bases and V by 1 base; bases with no gene match: 12. In germline, CDR1 is MGHRA, CDR2 YSYEKL. The CDR3 has 18 residues. CDR3 DNA: TGCGCCAGCAGCCAAGGCCCACCTACTAGCGTGAGCTCCTACGAGCAGTACTTC. This codes for CASSQGPPTSVSSYEQYF.

Of note for this clone: Mismatch with germline at one junction end may stem from a read error. This sample includes further DNA sequences coding for the same CDR3. V is TRBV5-6 and J is TRBJ1-6; D ambiguous. Germline-derived CDR1 and CDR2 are SGHDT and YYEEEE. CDR3 size: 15 residues. Here the CDR3 DNA reads TGCGCCAGCAGCTGGAGGCACCACTATAATTCACCCCTCCACTTT. It specifies CASSWRHHYNSPLHF. Combining the CDR3 with reference TRBV5-6 and TRBJ1-6 gives the whole variable domain DAGVTQSPTHLIKTRGQQVTLRCSPKSGHDTVSWYQQALGQGPQFIFQYYEEEERQRGNFPDRFSGHQFPNYSSELNVNALLLGDSALYLCASSWRHHYNSPLHFGNGTRLTVT.

This sequence joins TRBV2 and TRBJ2-1; 7 nucleotides match TRBD1. Looked up from germline, CDR1 is SNHLY and CDR2 is FYNNEI. The CDR3 consists of 13 residues. Trimming at V came to 6 bases and at J to 8 bases, leaving 7 bases not matched to a gene. The CDR3 region has the DNA TGTGCCAGCAGCGCGACAGGGTGGGATGAGCAGTTCTTC. This translates into CASSATGWDEQFF.

The chain uses TRBV19 and TRBJ2-5, with D tentatively TRBD2 (5 bases). Trimming left V 4 bases short and J 5 bases short, with 11 bases between. The CDR3 is 13 residues long. CDR1 is LNHDA and CDR2 is SQIVND in the germline V gene (reference sequence). The CDR3 DNA sequence: TGTGCCAGTAGTACTCAGAGAGGGGAGACCCAGTACTTC. Translation: CASSTQRGETQYF.

Written as DNA, the CDR3 is TGCGCCAGCAGCCAACAGCCACCGGGACAGGGTTTGACCGGGGAGCTGTTTTTT. This gives the protein CASSQQPPGQGLTGELFF. J is TRBJ2-2 and V is TRBV4-3; 9 bases fit TRBD1. Trimming cost V 2 bases and J 5 bases; bases outside gene matches: 12. The CDR3 extends over 18 amino acids. CDR1 is LGHNA, CDR2 YSLEER, per germline.